This section outlines one T cell receptor (beta chain) sequence together with its context. Its antigen remains unidentified. TCRdb's copy holds only in-frame clones and misses some; the assay was immunoSEQ multiplex PCR. Of almost 20,000 clones listed, approximately 89% are singletons. This CDR3 is built from 15 residues. The ends were cut back, 4 bases at V and 7 bases at J, with 16 bases in the middle. Germline CDR1 and CDR2: SGHVS and FNYEAQ. This sample is drawn from a study of T cells in localized non-small cell lung cancer. Study results and caveats: Longer overall survival was seen with higher T cell density measured in blood. Uninvolved adjacent lung had higher T cell clonality than tumor and all other tissues. Heterogeneity remains possible, as sequencing covered one tumor region only. Appearances in adjacent lung were noted for a median 57 of the top 100 tumor clones.

The chain combines TRBV7-6 with TRBJ2-2; D may be TRBD1 (6 bases). Sequenced material: peripheral blood, taken before any cancer treatment. The TCR comes from a man between 35 and 75 years old with stage I lung adenocarcinoma. CDR3 in DNA: TGTGCCAGCAGCTCCAGCGGTAGCAGGGGCGGGGAGCTGTTTTTT. Amino acid sequence: CASSSSGSRGGELFF.